These 20 T cell receptor beta chains originate from one sample sequenced in a study of blood T cell repertoires in COVID-19 (dated by TCRdb to about 2020). The receptor library was made with the immunoSEQ multiplex PCR assay. Not all clones reach the TCRdb copy of this immuneACCESS table, which keeps in-frame sequences only. Checked studies attribute under half of the gap to unresolved V genes and leave the rest unexplained. Counted in this sample were 110,000 or so clones; roughly 79% of them appeared once. The ten largest account for 10% of the sample. The sample consisted of peripheral blood. The receptors were sampled from a human donor in a cohort sampled during active COVID-19.

The rearrangement links TRBV5-4 to TRBJ2-7, with TRBD1 as a possible D gene (6 bases). This CDR3 comprises 14 residues. Deletions cut 4 bases from V and 0 bases from J, with 11 bases between. Germline V lookup: CDR1 SGHNT, CDR2 YYREEE (reference sequence). The CDR3 sequence: CASSQWDNSYEQYF. The CDR3 nucleotides are TGTGCCAGCAGCCAGTGGGACAACTCCTACGAGCAGTACTTC.

This chain connects TRBV2 to TRBJ1-3; the D gene is possibly TRBD1 (5 bases). Germline loops: CDR1 SNHLY, CDR2 FYNNEI. The V gene lost 8 bases and the J gene lost 4 bases, with 18 bases spanning the gap. This CDR3 has 15 amino acids. The CDR3 nucleotides are TGTGCCAGCGGCTTACCCCAGGGAGGCGGAAACACCATATATTTT. Translation: CASGLPQGGGNTIYF.

In this sample, this clone turned up once. J is TRBJ1-2 and V is TRBV5-4; 9 nucleotides align to TRBD1. In germline, CDR1 is SGHNT, CDR2 YYREEE (reference sequence). J was trimmed by 4 bases and V by 2 bases; bases with no gene match: 6. The CDR3 spans 15 residues. CDR3 residues: CASSFDRGGSYGYTF. The CDR3 region has the DNA TGTGCCAGCAGCTTCGACAGGGGGGGGAGCTATGGCTACACCTTC.

This CDR3 is CASSSSGKERNSPLHF. CDR3 DNA sequence: TGTGCCAGCAGTTCGTCCGGGAAAGAAAGGAATTCACCCCTCCACTTT. This chain connects TRBV28 to TRBJ1-6; no reliable D call. Trimming removed 4 bases from V and 7 bases from J, with 17 bases in between. Looked up from germline, CDR1 is MDHEN and CDR2 is SYDVKM. This CDR3 has 16 amino acids.

The chain has TRBV28 and TRBJ2-7; D possibly corresponds to TRBD1 (9 bases). Germline-derived CDR1 and CDR2 are MDHEN and SYDVKM. V lost 6 bases, J lost 2 bases, and 20 bases lay in between. The CDR3 is 16 amino acids. The CDR3 DNA follows: TGTGCCAGCAGAGGAGTAGCGGGGACAGGGACCTACGAGCAGTACTTC. Its translation is CASRGVAGTGTYEQYF.

The chain recombines TRBV24-1 with TRBJ2-5; 7 bases map to TRBD1. V trimming: 4 bases; J trimming: 4 bases; junction bases outside the gene matches: 8. The CDR3 totals 15 residues. CDR1 is KGHDR and CDR2 is SFDVKD in the germline V gene. CDR3 in DNA: TGTGCCACCAGTGACCCAGTAGGGGGCGGAGAGACCCAGTACTTC. Translating it yields CATSDPVGGGETQYF.

The rearrangement links TRBV19 to TRBJ1-3; 10 bases fit TRBD1. This CDR3 is 15 amino acids long. With V trimmed by 7 bases and J by 4 bases, 7 bases remained unmatched. From germline, CDR1 is LNHDA and CDR2 SQIVND (reference sequence). CDR3 amino acids: CASKQGQGSGNTIYF. CDR3 nucleotide sequence: TGTGCCAGTAAACAGGGACAGGGGAGCGGAAACACCATATATTTT.

This chain uses TRBV6-2 or TRBV6-3 with TRBJ2-7, with 10 bases that match TRBD1. Germline CDR1 MNHEY, CDR2 SVGEGT. The CDR3 is 15 amino acids. Trimming took 2 bases from V and 4 from J; bases not matched to a gene: 5. This chain's CDR3 is CASSYTDRGDYEQYF. CDR3 sequence (DNA): TGTGCCAGCAGTTACACGGACAGGGGGGATTACGAGCAGTACTTC.

The CDR3, as DNA: TGCGCCAGCTCCGAGGGGAACACCGGGGAGCTGTTTTTT. Protein product: CASSEGNTGELFF. The chain recombines TRBV4-3 with TRBJ2-2; D possibly corresponds to TRBD2 (5 bases). V was pared by 8 bases and J by 1 base, with 8 bases between. The CDR3 runs to 13 residues. Germline V gene data show CDR1 as LGHNA and CDR2 as YSLEER.

This clone was detected a few times. The chain employs TRBV27 and TRBJ2-7; D is possibly TRBD2 (6 bases). Per germline, CDR1 MNHEY and CDR2 SMNVEV (reference sequence). The CDR3 is 14 residues long. V was clipped by 2 bases and J by 6 bases, with 14 bases between them. In DNA form, the CDR3 reads TGTGCCAGCAGTTTAGGGCAGGGAGGATCCGAGCAGTACTTC. This sequence encodes CASSLGQGGSEQYF.

V is TRBV5-6 and J is TRBJ2-7, with no clear D. The V and J ends lost 4 bases and 0 bases respectively, with 11 bases between them. The CDR3 covers 14 residues. Per germline, CDR1 SGHDT and CDR2 YYEEEE. The CDR3 coding sequence is TGTGCCAGCAGCAGAGATCCTGGCTCCTACGAGCAGTACTTC. This sequence encodes CASSRDPGSYEQYF.

This chain uses TRBV28 with TRBJ2-5; D unresolved. This CDR3 comprises 14 residues. Germline V gene sequence: CDR1 MDHEN, CDR2 SYDVKM. Trimming took off 2 bases at V and 1 base at J, with 8 bases between the two ends. The CDR3 coding sequence is TGTGCCAGCAGTTTACCCCTGCGCCAAGAGACCCAGTACTTC. Translating gives CASSLPLRQETQYF.

The CDR3 loop is CASSHRGSYGYTF. CDR3 coding DNA: TGTGCCAGTAGCCACAGGGGGTCTTATGGCTACACCTTC. V usage is TRBV19 and J usage is TRBJ1-2; 8 bases agree with TRBD1. CDR1 is LNHDA and CDR2 is SQIVND in the germline V gene (reference sequence). V shed 6 bases, J shed 5 bases, and the junction held 5 bases outside the gene matches. The CDR3 has 13 residues.

The V gene is TRBV5-6, the J gene TRBJ1-1, with TRBD1 matching 8 bases. This CDR3 has 14 amino acids. Trimming at V came to 6 bases and at J to 1 base, leaving 5 bases not matched to a gene. Germline CDR1 is SGHDT and CDR2 is YYEEEE. The CDR3 loop reads CASTQGARNTEAFF. In nucleotides, the CDR3 is TGTGCCAGCACCCAGGGGGCGAGGAACACTGAAGCTTTCTTT.

In this sample, this clone turned up a few times. The rearrangement uses TRBV6-5 and TRBJ2-7; a possible D gene is TRBD1 (5 bases). Per the germline V gene, CDR1 is MNHEY and CDR2 is SVGAGI. The V end was cut by 0 bases, the J end by 5 bases, with 11 bases between. The CDR3 is made up of 14 amino acids. CDR3 sequence: CASSYSQGSDEQYF. DNA for the CDR3: TGTGCCAGCAGTTACTCCCAGGGATCCGACGAGCAGTACTTC.

This clone was picked up one time. The chain links TRBV6-6 to TRBJ2-7; the match to TRBD1 covers 7 bases. The V gene end was trimmed by 9 bases and the J gene end by 1 base; junction bases not matched to a gene: 9. The CDR3 extends over 14 amino acids. Germline loops: CDR1 MNHNY, CDR2 SVGAGI (reference sequence). The CDR3 reads CASSDRANSYEQYF. For the CDR3, the DNA is TGTGCCAGTAGCGACAGGGCCAATTCCTACGAGCAGTACTTC.

V and J are TRBV28 and TRBJ1-5, with 10 bases lining up with TRBD1. CDR1 is MDHEN and CDR2 is SYDVKM in the germline V gene. This CDR3 has 15 residues. J was trimmed by 5 bases and V by 1 base; bases with no gene match: 2. CDR3 DNA sequence: TGTGCCAGCAGTTTATCGACAGGGGGCTATCAGCCCCAGCATTTT. Encoded protein: CASSLSTGGYQPQHF.

V is TRBV5-1 and J is TRBJ1-2, with TRBD1 matching over 7 bases. The V gene's germline CDR1 is SGHRS and CDR2 YFSETQ. The CDR3 totals 14 residues. After removal of 3 bases from V and 7 bases from J, the junction contained 9 bases not matched to a gene. The CDR3 bases are TGCGCCAGCAGCTCGACCGACAGGGTTGGTGGCTACACCTTC. Encoded protein: CASSSTDRVGGYTF. Looking up the rest from reference TRBV5-1 and TRBJ1-2 gives the full variable domain: KAGVTQTPRYLIKTRGQQVTLSCSPISGHRSVSWYQQTPGQGLQFLFEYFSETQRNKGNFPGRFSGRQFSNSRSEMNVSTLELGDSALYLCASSSTDRVGGYTFGSGTRLTVV.

The V and J genes are TRBV28 and TRBJ2-7, with 7 bases aligning to TRBD1. The CDR3 has 15 amino acids. V dropped 7 bases and J dropped 3; count of bases not matched to a gene: 12. From germline, CDR1 is MDHEN and CDR2 SYDVKM. The chain's CDR3 is CASTLPGQYGYEQYF. The CDR3 DNA reads TGTGCCAGCACTCTTCCGGGACAGTATGGCTACGAGCAGTACTTC.

The rearrangement joins TRBV19 to TRBJ1-6; TRBD1 agrees at 9 bases. Germline-derived CDR1 and CDR2 are LNHDA and SQIVND (reference sequence). The trim removed 6 bases at V and 5 bases at J, leaving 5 bases unmatched. This CDR3 spans 15 amino acids. Here the CDR3 reads CASRPGTGNNSPLHF. The CDR3 DNA reads as TGTGCCAGTAGACCCGGGACAGGGAATAATTCACCCCTCCACTTT.